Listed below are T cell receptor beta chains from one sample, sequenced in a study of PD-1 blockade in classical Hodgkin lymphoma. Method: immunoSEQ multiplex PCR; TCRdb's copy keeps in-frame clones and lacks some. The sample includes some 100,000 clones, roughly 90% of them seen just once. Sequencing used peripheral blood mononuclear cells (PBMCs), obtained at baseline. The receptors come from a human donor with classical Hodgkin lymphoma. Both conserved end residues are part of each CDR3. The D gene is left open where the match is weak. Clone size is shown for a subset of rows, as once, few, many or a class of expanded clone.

cdr3_aa: CASSQEDALATNEKLFF
cdr3_nt: TGCGCCAGCAGCCAAGAGGATGCCTTAGCAACTAATGAAAAACTGTTTTTT
d_call: NA
clone_size: NA
j_call: TRBJ1-4
v_call: TRBV4-1

cdr3_aa: CATSRAGGDNEQFF
cdr3_nt: TGTGCCACCAGCAGGGCCGGGGGCGACAATGAGCAGTTCTTC
d_call: NA
clone_size: NA
j_call: TRBJ2-1
v_call: TRBV15

cdr3_aa: CAWSLGPSKSYTF
cdr3_nt: TGTGCCTGGAGTCTGGGACCCTCCAAAAGCTACACCTTC
d_call: NA
clone_size: NA
j_call: TRBJ1-2
v_call: TRBV30

cdr3_aa: CASSPGGNYGYTF
cdr3_nt: TGTGCCAGCTCACCAGGGGGGAACTATGGCTACACCTTC
d_call: NA
clone_size: NA
j_call: TRBJ1-2
v_call: TRBV18

cdr3_aa: CASSSPGQRTGELFF
cdr3_nt: TGTGCCAGCAGCTCCCCGGGGCAACGCACCGGGGAGCTGTTTTTT
d_call: NA
clone_size: NA
j_call: TRBJ2-2
v_call: TRBV7-9

cdr3_aa: CASSLAGLVGYEQYF
cdr3_nt: TGCGCCAGCAGCTTGGCGGGACTAGTTGGGTACGAGCAGTACTTC
d_call: TRBD2
clone_size: NA
j_call: TRBJ2-7
v_call: TRBV5-1

cdr3_aa: CASSLPTGLGNQPQHF
cdr3_nt: TGTGCCAGCAGTTTACCTACAGGTCTCGGGAATCAGCCCCAGCATTTT
d_call: NA
clone_size: few
j_call: TRBJ1-5
v_call: TRBV28

cdr3_aa: CASSLGAGSTDTQYF
cdr3_nt: TGTGCCAGCAGTTTAGGAGCGGGTAGCACAGATACGCAGTATTTT
d_call: NA
clone_size: NA
j_call: TRBJ2-3
v_call: TRBV28

cdr3_aa: CASSFSRDTYEQYF
cdr3_nt: TGTGCCAGCAGCTTTTCCCGGGACACCTACGAGCAGTACTTC
d_call: NA
clone_size: once
j_call: TRBJ2-7
v_call: TRBV7-2

cdr3_aa: CASSGGLASYEQYF
cdr3_nt: TGCGCCAGCAGCGGGGGACTAGCGAGTTACGAGCAGTACTTC
d_call: TRBD2
clone_size: NA
j_call: TRBJ2-7
v_call: TRBV5-1

cdr3_aa: CASSEVLINSGGAGYGYTF
cdr3_nt: TGTGCCAGCAGTGAAGTTCTTATTAATTCTGGGGGGGCCGGCTATGGCTACACCTTC
d_call: NA
clone_size: NA
j_call: TRBJ1-2
v_call: TRBV6-1

cdr3_aa: CARSLHSREVRGELFF
cdr3_nt: TGTGCCAGAAGCTTGCATTCGCGGGAGGTAAGAGGGGAGCTGTTTTTT
d_call: TRBD2
clone_size: once
j_call: TRBJ2-2
v_call: TRBV5-3

cdr3_aa: CASSSGDYPGELFF
cdr3_nt: TGTGCCAGTAGCTCCGGGGACTATCCCGGGGAGCTGTTTTTT
d_call: TRBD2
clone_size: NA
j_call: TRBJ2-2
v_call: TRBV19

cdr3_aa: CASNPQGAGTGELFF
cdr3_nt: TGTGCCAGCAACCCACAGGGGGCGGGCACCGGGGAGCTGTTTTTT
d_call: TRBD1
clone_size: NA
j_call: TRBJ2-2
v_call: TRBV6-5

cdr3_aa: CASSQSGGPGEQFF
cdr3_nt: TGCGCCAGCAGCCAGTCGGGAGGGCCGGGTGAGCAGTTCTTC
d_call: TRBD2
clone_size: NA
j_call: TRBJ2-1
v_call: TRBV4-1

cdr3_aa: CASSLHRDSREKLFF
cdr3_nt: TGTGCCAGCTCACTCCACCGGGACAGTCGGGAAAAACTGTTTTTT
d_call: TRBD1
clone_size: once
j_call: TRBJ1-4
v_call: TRBV18

cdr3_aa: CASSASGMTYEQYF
cdr3_nt: TGTGCCAGCAGTGCTAGCGGGATGACTTACGAGCAGTACTTC
d_call: TRBD2
clone_size: NA
j_call: TRBJ2-7
v_call: TRBV6-1

cdr3_aa: CASSDPGLAGGYPDTQYF
cdr3_nt: TGCGCCAGCAGTGACCCGGGACTAGCGGGAGGTTACCCAGATACGCAGTATTTT
d_call: TRBD2
clone_size: NA
j_call: TRBJ2-3
v_call: TRBV10-1

cdr3_aa: CASSPLPRNYGYTF
cdr3_nt: TGCGCCAGCAGCCCTCTGCCCCGAAACTATGGCTACACCTTC
d_call: NA
clone_size: NA
j_call: TRBJ1-2
v_call: TRBV4-1

cdr3_aa: CSVEESGQGKGYTF
cdr3_nt: TGCAGCGTTGAAGAGTCTGGACAGGGAAAGGGCTACACCTTC
d_call: TRBD1
clone_size: NA
j_call: TRBJ1-2
v_call: TRBV29-1